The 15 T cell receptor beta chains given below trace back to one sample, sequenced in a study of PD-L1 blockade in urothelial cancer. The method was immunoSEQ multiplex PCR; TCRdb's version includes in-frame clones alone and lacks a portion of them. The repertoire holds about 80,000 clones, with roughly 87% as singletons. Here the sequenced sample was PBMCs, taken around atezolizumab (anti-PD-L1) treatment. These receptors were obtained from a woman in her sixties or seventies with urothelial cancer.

DNA of the CDR3: TGTGCCAGCAGCTTAACGACGAGATCCCCAGGCGTCTATGGCTACACCTTC. Amino acids: CASSLTTRSPGVYGYTF. V and J are TRBV7-2 and TRBJ1-2; D unclear. The length of the CDR3 is 17 residues. V dropped 2 bases and J dropped 4 bases, with 20 bases sitting between them. CDR1 is SGHTA and CDR2 is FQGNSA in the germline V gene. The variable domain in full, completed from reference TRBV7-2 and TRBJ1-2, reads GAGVSQSPSNKVTEKGKDVELRCDPISGHTALYWYRQSLGQGLEFLIYFQGNSAPDKSGLPSDRFSAERTGGSVSTLTIQRTQQEDSAVYLCASSLTTRSPGVYGYTFGSGTRLTVV.

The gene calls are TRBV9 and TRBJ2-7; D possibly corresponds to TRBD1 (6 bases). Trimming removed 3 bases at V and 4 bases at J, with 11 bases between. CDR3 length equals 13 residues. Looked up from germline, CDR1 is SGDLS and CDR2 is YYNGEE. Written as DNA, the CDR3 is TGTGCCAGCAGCGGACAGGAGAGATACGAGCAGTACTTC. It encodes CASSGQERYEQYF.

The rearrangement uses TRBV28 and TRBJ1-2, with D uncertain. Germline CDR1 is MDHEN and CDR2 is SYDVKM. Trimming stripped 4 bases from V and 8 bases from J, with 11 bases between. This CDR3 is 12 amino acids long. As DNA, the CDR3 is TGTGCCAGCAGTTCACAACAGTTAGGCTACACCTTC. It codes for CASSSQQLGYTF.

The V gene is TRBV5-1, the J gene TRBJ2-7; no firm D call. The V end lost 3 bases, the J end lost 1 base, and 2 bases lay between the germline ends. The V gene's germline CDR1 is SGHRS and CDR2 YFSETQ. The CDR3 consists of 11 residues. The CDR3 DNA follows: TGCGCCAGCAGCTCTTCCTACGAGCAGTACTTC. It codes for CASSSSYEQYF.

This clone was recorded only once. The CDR3 region has the DNA TGTGCCAGCAGCCCCACTAGCGTATTCTACAATGAGCAGTTCTTC. Amino acids: CASSPTSVFYNEQFF. J is TRBJ2-1 and V is TRBV5-6; 7 bases fit TRBD2. Germline V gives CDR1 SGHDT, CDR2 YYEEEE. With V trimmed by 4 bases and J by 3 bases, 7 bases remained unmatched. The CDR3 has 15 residues.

The CDR3 region is CASSPSSGRVGNEQFF. The CDR3 DNA follows: TGTGCCAGCAGCCCCAGTAGCGGGAGGGTTGGCAATGAGCAGTTCTTC. The chain couples TRBV13 to TRBJ2-1; 11 bases are shared with TRBD2. This CDR3 comprises 16 residues. Trimming took 5 bases from V and 6 from J; bases not matched to a gene: 9. Germline-derived CDR1 and CDR2 are PRHDT and FYEKMQ (reference sequence).

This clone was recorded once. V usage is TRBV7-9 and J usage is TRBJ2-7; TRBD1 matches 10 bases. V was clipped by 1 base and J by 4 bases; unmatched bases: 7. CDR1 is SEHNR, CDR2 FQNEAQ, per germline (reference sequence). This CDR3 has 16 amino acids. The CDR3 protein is CASSLVADRGKYEQYF. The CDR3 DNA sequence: TGTGCCAGCAGCTTAGTAGCGGACAGGGGGAAATACGAGCAGTACTTC.

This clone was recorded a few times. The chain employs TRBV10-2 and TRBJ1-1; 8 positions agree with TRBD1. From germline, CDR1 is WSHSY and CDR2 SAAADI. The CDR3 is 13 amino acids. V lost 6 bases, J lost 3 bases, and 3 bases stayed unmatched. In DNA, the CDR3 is TGCGCCAGCAGCACACAGGGGGACACTGAAGCTTTCTTT. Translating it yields CASSTQGDTEAFF.

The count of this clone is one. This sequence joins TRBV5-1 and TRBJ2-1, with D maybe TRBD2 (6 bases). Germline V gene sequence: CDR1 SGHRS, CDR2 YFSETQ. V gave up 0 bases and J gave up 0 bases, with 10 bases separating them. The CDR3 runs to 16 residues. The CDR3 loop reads CASSLVFGSSYNEQFF. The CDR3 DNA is TGCGCCAGCAGCTTGGTTTTCGGGAGCTCCTACAATGAGCAGTTCTTC.

The CDR3 protein is CASSYSGGDTGELFF. The CDR3 DNA sequence: TGTGCCAGCAGCTATAGCGGGGGAGACACCGGGGAGCTGTTTTTT. V usage is TRBV6-5 and J usage is TRBJ2-2, with 9 positions matching TRBD2. Looked up from germline, CDR1 is MNHEY and CDR2 is SVGAGI. CDR3 length: 15 residues. Unmatched junction bases numbered 5, after V lost 6 bases and J lost 3 bases.

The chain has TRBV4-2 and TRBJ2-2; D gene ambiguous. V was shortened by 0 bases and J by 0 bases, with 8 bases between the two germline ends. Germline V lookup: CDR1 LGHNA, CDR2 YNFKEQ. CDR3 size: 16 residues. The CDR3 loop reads CASSQDSAANTGELFF. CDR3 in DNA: TGTGCCAGCAGCCAAGATAGTGCCGCGAACACCGGGGAGCTGTTTTTT.

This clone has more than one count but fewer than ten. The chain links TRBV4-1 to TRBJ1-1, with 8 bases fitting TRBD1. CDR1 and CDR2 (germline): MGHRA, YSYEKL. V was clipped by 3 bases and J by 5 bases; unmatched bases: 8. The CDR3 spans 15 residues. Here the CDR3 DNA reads TGCGCCAGCAGCCATCGCAGGGGGCGGTGGACTGAAGCTTTCTTT. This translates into CASSHRRGRWTEAFF.

The CDR3 loop reads CASSLTGQFPYEQYF. DNA for the CDR3: TGTGCCAGCAGCTTAACTGGACAGTTCCCCTACGAGCAGTACTTC. The chain employs TRBV7-3 and TRBJ2-7; the D gene is possibly TRBD1 (6 bases). CDR1 is SGHTA, CDR2 FQGTGA, per germline. Between the trimmed V and J ends, which lost 0 bases and 2 bases, there was a span of 11 bases. The CDR3 runs 15 residues.

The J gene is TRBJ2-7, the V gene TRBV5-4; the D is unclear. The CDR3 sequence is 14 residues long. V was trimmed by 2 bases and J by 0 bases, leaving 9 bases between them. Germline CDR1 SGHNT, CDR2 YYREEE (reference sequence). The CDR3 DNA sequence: TGTGCCAGCAGCTTCGACATGACCTCCTACGAGCAGTACTTC. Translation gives CASSFDMTSYEQYF.

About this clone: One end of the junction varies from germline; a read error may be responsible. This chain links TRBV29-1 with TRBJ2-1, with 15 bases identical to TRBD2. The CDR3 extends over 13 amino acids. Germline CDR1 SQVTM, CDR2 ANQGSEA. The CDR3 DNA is TGCAGCGCCGGACTAGCGGGAGGGAATGAACAGTTCTTC. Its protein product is CSAGLAGGNEQFF.